What follows are 10 T cell receptor beta chains derived from one specimen sequenced in a study of shared clonotypes between healthy human individuals. The data were produced by immunoSEQ multiplex PCR, yet TCRdb's version contains in-frame clones alone and is incomplete. The table lists about half a million clones, 60% to 80% of them singletons. Specimen: PBMCs. Receptor source: a woman aged 40 to 55 in good health. Some clones in this sample may be carry-over from other donors' samples.

J is TRBJ2-3 and V is TRBV7-9; D call uncertain. From germline, CDR1 is SEHNR and CDR2 FQNEAQ (reference sequence). This CDR3 spans 12 amino acids. V lost 2 bases, J lost 6 bases, and 6 bases lay in between. Written as DNA, the CDR3 is TGTGCCAGCAGCTTAATGGGGGATACGCAGTATTTT. Translating gives CASSLMGDTQYF.

V usage is TRBV7-9 and J usage is TRBJ1-5; no firm D call. Germline loops: CDR1 SEHNR, CDR2 FQNEAQ (reference sequence). V gave up 4 bases and J gave up 3 bases, with 13 bases separating them. This CDR3 spans 15 amino acids. CDR3 bases: TGTGCCAGCAGCTCCACGGAGAGCCTCAATCAGCCCCAGCATTTT. This gives the protein CASSSTESLNQPQHF. The full variable domain, in which reference TRBV7-9 and TRBJ1-5 provide the parts outside the CDR3, is DTGVSQNPRHKITKRGQNVTFRCDPISEHNRLYWYRQTLGQGPEFLTYFQNEAQLEKSRLLSDRFSAERPKGSFSTLEIQRTEQGDSAMYLCASSSTESLNQPQHFGDGTRLSIL.

This rearrangement joins TRBV27 to TRBJ2-1, with no clear D. Trimming shortened V by 6 bases and J by 5 bases, and 11 bases separated the two germline ends. Germline V lookup: CDR1 MNHEY, CDR2 SMNVEV (reference sequence). The CDR3 has 13 amino acids. CDR3 nucleotide sequence: TGTGCCAGCAGCCCAGTCGGGCACAATGAGCAGTTCTTC. Protein: CASSPVGHNEQFF.

The chain carries TRBV4-2 and TRBJ2-5; 10 bases are a match to TRBD2. V lost 0 bases to trimming and J lost 0 bases; unmatched junction nucleotides: 7. Germline V gene data show CDR1 as LGHNA and CDR2 as YNFKEQ. This CDR3 has 18 residues. This CDR3 reads CASSQENRLAGDQETQYF. The CDR3 DNA follows: TGTGCCAGCAGCCAAGAGAACCGGCTAGCGGGGGACCAAGAGACCCAGTACTTC.

The chain is built from TRBV25-1 and TRBJ2-5, with 12 bases fitting TRBD2. CDR1 and CDR2 from the germline V gene are MGHDK and SYGVNS. The V segment lost 4 bases and the J segment 8 bases; nucleotides outside the gene matches: 14. The CDR3 totals 17 residues. The CDR3 DNA is TGTGCCAGCAGTGGGGACCTAGCGGGAGGGCCCTCGGGTACCCAGTACTTC. Translating it yields CASSGDLAGGPSGTQYF.

The rearrangement links TRBV6-6 to TRBJ2-7; D remains ambiguous. The V gene lost 2 bases and the J gene lost 0 bases, with 5 bases spanning the gap. CDR1 MNHNY and CDR2 SVGAGI come from the germline V gene (reference sequence). The CDR3 has 13 residues. In DNA, the CDR3 is TGTGCCAGCAGTTACGGTGACTCCTACGAGCAGTACTTC. This sequence encodes CASSYGDSYEQYF.

V and J are TRBV11-2 and TRBJ2-7; 13 positions agree with TRBD2. V lost 6 bases, J lost 3 bases, and 2 bases stayed unmatched. CDR3 length: 14 residues. CDR1 and CDR2 (germline): SGHAT, FQNNGV. CDR3 sequence: CASRGLAGNYEQYF. Written as DNA, the CDR3 is TGTGCCAGCAGGGGACTAGCGGGAAACTACGAGCAGTACTTC. Full variable domain (remainder filled in from reference TRBV11-2 and TRBJ2-7): EAGVAQSPRYKIIEKRQSVAFWCNPISGHATLYWYQQILGQGPKLLIQFQNNGVVDDSQLPKDRFSAERLKGVDSTLKIQPAKLEDSAVYLCASRGLAGNYEQYFGPGTRLTVT.

V and J are TRBV29-1 and TRBJ2-1; 7 bases align to TRBD2. The CDR3 is 10 amino acids. Germline lookup yields CDR1 SQVTM and CDR2 ANQGSEA. Trimming cost V 5 bases and J 10 bases; bases outside gene matches: 2. CDR3 DNA sequence: TGCAGCGTTCAGCGGGAAGAGCAGTTCTTC. Protein sequence: CSVQREEQFF.

The J gene is TRBJ2-2, the V gene TRBV5-1; D is unresolved. Germline values: CDR1 SGHRS, CDR2 YFSETQ. This CDR3 has 16 amino acids. V lost 3 bases and J 1 base, leaving 13 bases between the germline ends. CDR3: CASSSTTLVNTGELFF. CDR3 coding DNA: TGCGCCAGCAGCTCGACAACTCTAGTGAACACCGGGGAGCTGTTTTTT.

J is TRBJ2-1 and V is TRBV30; 8 bases are a match to TRBD2. The J segment lost 5 bases and the V segment lost 3 bases, leaving 6 bases of the junction unmatched. CDR1 is GTSNPN, CDR2 SVGIG, per germline (reference sequence). The CDR3 covers 14 residues. CDR3: CAWSGTRNHNEQFF. Here the CDR3 DNA reads TGTGCCTGGAGCGGGACTAGGAACCACAATGAGCAGTTCTTC.